These 12 T cell receptor beta chains originate from one sample sequenced in a study of tumor and adjacent non-tumor tissue in lung cancer. The library came from three nested PCR rounds adapted from ARM-PCR protocols. TCRdb reprocessed the multiplex PCR reads via MiXCR and lists one record per CDR3 protein. This sample has about 98,000 distinct CDR3 sequences; more than 80% occur once, and the top ten carry roughly 33%. No cell sorting was done before RNA was extracted from the tissue. Distant lung tissue was collected more than 3 cm away from the tumor edge. The sample consisted of distant non-tumor lung tissue. These receptors were collected from a man aged 60 to 75 with small cell lung cancer.

CDR3 sequence (DNA): TGTGCCAGTAGTCTGCGAGAATCCTACGAGCAGTACTTC. Its protein is CASSLRESYEQYF. This chain connects TRBV19 to TRBJ2-7; no definite D call. CDR3 length: 13 residues. The ends were cut back, 5 bases at V and 1 base at J, with 9 bases in the middle. The germline V gene has CDR1 LNHDA and CDR2 SQIVND (reference sequence).

This clonotype was observed a few times. This sequence may be a read error, since a much larger clone differs from it by one base. The rearrangement joins TRBV5-1 to TRBJ2-1, with TRBD1 matching 8 bases. Germline V gene sequence: CDR1 SGHRS, CDR2 YFSETQ. The CDR3 has 15 residues. CDR3 region: CASSLQGGVLNEQLF. DNA of the CDR3: TGCGCCAGCAGCTTACAGGGGGGTGTTCTTAATGAGCAGCTCTTC. Full variable domain (outside the CDR3, taken from reference TRBV5-1 and TRBJ2-1): KAGVTQTPRYLIKTRGQQVTLSCSPISGHRSVSWYQQTPGQGLQFLFEYFSETQRNKGNFPGRFSGRQFSNSRSEMNVSTLELGDSALYLCASSLQGGVLNEQLFGPGTRLTVL.

With respect to this clonotype: The CDR3 ends on some other residue instead of the conserved phenylalanine or tryptophan, so this is likely a read error. No DNA is shown, since the ends of the CDR3 on it are uncertain; the CDR3 is the one TCRdb lists. J is TRBJ2-1 and V is TRBV6-1. CDR1 is MNHNS, CDR2 SASEGT, per germline. The CDR3 contains 15 residues when both ends are counted. CDR3 in amino acids: CASSDTQSSYNEQFL.

The V gene is TRBV29-1, the J gene TRBJ2-5; a weak D match, TRBD2 (6 bases). Deletions cut 7 bases from V and 5 bases from J, with 20 bases between. The CDR3 is made up of 14 amino acids. CDR1 is SQVTM and CDR2 is ANQGSEA in the germline V gene. CDR3 bases: TGCAGCGCTGCTAGCGAGAGTGACGTGGAGACCCAGTACTTC. Its translation is CSAASESDVETQYF.

By share, this clonotype counts as medium-sized (0.01 to 0.1%). V gene TRBV6-1 combines with J gene TRBJ2-5; the match to TRBD2 covers 15 bases. J lost 4 bases, V lost 6 bases, and 3 bases had no gene match. Germline V gives CDR1 MNHNS, CDR2 SASEGT. The CDR3 loop spans 15 amino acids. The CDR3 nucleotides are TGTGCCAGCAGCTGGACTAGCGGGAGGGTAGAGACCCAGTACTTC. This sequence encodes CASSWTSGRVETQYF.

A remark on this clonotype: This could be a read error, since a much larger clone is one nucleotide away. This chain joins TRBV30 and TRBJ1-5; TRBD1 might be the D (5 bases). The CDR3 is 13 residues long. The germline V gene has CDR1 GTSNPN and CDR2 SVGIG (reference sequence). The CDR3 DNA sequence: TGTGCCAGGAGTCCACAGGACAATCAGCCCCAGCATTTT. This translates into CARSPQDNQPQHF.

Regarding this clonotype: Compared with germline, one end of the junction differs, possibly owing to a read error. The chain has TRBV4-2 and TRBJ2-1, with no clear D. CDR1 LGHNA and CDR2 YNFKEQ come from the germline V gene. The CDR3 spans 13 residues. CDR3 sequence reads: CASSQDGYNEQLF. The CDR3 coding sequence is TGTGCCAGCAGCCAAGACGGATACAATGAGCAGTTATTC.

In regard to this clonotype: One end of the junction fails to match germline, which may point to a read error. The chain employs TRBV6-2 or TRBV6-3 and TRBJ2-1; D is perhaps TRBD1 (6 bases). Germline V CDR1 and CDR2: MNHEY, SVGEGT. This CDR3 region has 13 residues. The CDR3 reads CASKGGLGNEQFF. The CDR3 DNA reads as TGTGCCAGCAAAGGGGGATTAGGTAATGAACAGTTCTTT.

Concerning this clonotype itself: The junction departs from germline at one end; a sequencing error may be responsible. The J gene is TRBJ1-5, the V gene TRBV4-1, with D uncertain. CDR3 length: 13 amino acids. The germline V gene has CDR1 MGHRA and CDR2 YSYEKL. Here the CDR3 reads CAGSQEMSQPLHF. The DNA for the CDR3 is TGCGCCGGCAGCCAGGAGATGTCTCAGCCCCTGCATTTT.

This clonotype was found many times. This chain joins TRBV30 and TRBJ1-1; 7 bases are a match to TRBD1. The ends lost 0 bases at V and 5 bases at J; junction bases unmatched: 9. Germline V lookup: CDR1 GTSNPN, CDR2 SVGIG (reference sequence). The CDR3 sequence is 15 residues long. CDR3 in DNA: TGTGCCTGGAGTGTACGTGGCAGGGGGATGACTGAAGCTTTCTTT. Its protein is CAWSVRGRGMTEAFF.

A note on this clonotype: The conserved closing phenylalanine or tryptophan is absent in this CDR3, likely reflecting a read error. The chain uses TRBV4-2 and TRBJ2-1; no clear D. This CDR3 has 15 residues. The ends were cut back, 1 base at V and 7 bases at J, with 14 bases in the middle. Looked up from germline, CDR1 is LGHNA and CDR2 is YNFKEQ. CDR3 nucleotides: TGTGCCAGCAGCCAAGTCGGCCGCCCGTATAATGAGCAGTTCCTC. Translating gives CASSQVGRPYNEQFL.

Concerning this clonotype itself: At one of its ends the junction is not consistent with the germline gene, which may arise from a read error. This sequence joins TRBV6-2 or TRBV6-3 and TRBJ2-1, with 10 positions matching TRBD2. The CDR3 is 16 residues long. The germline V gene encodes CDR1 MNHEY and CDR2 SVGEGT. In nucleotides, the CDR3 is TGTGCCAGCGGTCCCTCACTAGCGGGGACCTACAATGAGCAATTCTTC. It is translated as CASGPSLAGTYNEQFF.